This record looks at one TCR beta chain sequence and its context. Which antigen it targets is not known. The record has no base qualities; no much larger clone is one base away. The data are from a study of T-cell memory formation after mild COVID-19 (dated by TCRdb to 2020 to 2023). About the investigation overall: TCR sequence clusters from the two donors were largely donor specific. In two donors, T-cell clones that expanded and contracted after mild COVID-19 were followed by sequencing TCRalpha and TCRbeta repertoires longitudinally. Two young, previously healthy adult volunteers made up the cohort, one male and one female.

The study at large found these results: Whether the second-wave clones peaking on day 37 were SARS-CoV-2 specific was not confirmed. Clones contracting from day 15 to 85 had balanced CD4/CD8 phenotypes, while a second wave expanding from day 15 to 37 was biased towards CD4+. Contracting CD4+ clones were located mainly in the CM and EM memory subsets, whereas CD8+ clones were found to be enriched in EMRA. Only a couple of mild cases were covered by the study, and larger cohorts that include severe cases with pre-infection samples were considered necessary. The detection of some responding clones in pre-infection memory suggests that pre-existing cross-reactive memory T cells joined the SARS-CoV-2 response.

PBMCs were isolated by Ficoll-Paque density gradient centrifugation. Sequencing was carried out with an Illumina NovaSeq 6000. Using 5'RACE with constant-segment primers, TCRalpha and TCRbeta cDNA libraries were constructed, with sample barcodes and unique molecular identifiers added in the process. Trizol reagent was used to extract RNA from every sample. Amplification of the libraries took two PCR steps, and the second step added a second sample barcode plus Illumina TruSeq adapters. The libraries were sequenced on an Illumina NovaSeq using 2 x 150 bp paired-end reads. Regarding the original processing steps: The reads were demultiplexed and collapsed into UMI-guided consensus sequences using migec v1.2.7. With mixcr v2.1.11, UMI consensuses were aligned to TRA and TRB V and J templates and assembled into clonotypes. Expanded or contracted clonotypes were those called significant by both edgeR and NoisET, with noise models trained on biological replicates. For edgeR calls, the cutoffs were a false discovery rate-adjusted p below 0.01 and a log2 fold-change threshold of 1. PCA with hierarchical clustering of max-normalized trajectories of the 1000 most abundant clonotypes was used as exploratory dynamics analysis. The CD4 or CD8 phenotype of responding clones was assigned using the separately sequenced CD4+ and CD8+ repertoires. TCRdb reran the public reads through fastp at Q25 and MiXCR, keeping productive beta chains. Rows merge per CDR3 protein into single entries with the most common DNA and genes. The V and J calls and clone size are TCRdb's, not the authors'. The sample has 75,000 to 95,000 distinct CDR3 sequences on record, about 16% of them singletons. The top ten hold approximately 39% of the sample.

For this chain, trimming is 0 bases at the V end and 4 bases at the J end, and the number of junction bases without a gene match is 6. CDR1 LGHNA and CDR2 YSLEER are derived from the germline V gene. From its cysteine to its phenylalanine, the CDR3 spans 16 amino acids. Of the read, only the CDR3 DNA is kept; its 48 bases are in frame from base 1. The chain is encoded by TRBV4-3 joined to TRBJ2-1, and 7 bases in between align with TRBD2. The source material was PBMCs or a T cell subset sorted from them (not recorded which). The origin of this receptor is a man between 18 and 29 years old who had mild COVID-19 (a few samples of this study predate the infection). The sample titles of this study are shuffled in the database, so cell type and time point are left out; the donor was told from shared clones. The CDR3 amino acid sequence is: CASSQDRLARYNEQFF. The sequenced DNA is TGCGCCAGCAGCCAAGATCGACTAGCCCGTTACAATGAGCAGTTCTTC.